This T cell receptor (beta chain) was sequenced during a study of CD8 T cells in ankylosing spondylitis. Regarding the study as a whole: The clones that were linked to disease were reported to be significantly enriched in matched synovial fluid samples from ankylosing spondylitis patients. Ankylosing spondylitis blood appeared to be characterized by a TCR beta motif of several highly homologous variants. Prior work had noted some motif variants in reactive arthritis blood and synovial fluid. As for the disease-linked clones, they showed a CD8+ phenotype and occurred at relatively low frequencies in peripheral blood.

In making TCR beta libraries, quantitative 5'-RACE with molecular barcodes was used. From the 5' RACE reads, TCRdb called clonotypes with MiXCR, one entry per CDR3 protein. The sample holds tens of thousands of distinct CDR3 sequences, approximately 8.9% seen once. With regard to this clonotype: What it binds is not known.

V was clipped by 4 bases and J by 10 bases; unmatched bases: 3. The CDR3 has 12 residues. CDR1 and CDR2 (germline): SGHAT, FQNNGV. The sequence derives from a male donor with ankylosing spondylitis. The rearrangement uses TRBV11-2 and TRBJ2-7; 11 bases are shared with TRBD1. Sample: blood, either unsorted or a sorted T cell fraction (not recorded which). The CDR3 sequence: CASSSGQGVQYV. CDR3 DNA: TGTGCCAGCAGCTCGGGACAGGGGGTACAGTACGTC.